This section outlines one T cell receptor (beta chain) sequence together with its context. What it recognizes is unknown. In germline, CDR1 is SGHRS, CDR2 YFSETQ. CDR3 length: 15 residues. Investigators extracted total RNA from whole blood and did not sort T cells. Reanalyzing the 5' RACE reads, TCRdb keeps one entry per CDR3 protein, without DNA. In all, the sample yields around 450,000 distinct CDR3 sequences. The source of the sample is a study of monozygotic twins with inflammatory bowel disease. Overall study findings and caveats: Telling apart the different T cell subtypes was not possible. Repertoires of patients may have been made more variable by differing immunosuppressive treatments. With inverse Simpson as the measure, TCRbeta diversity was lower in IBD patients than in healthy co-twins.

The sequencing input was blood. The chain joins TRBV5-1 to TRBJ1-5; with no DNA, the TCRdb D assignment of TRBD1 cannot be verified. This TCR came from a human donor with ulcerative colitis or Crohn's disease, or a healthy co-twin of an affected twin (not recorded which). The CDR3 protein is CASSLLTGAGQPQHF.